Listed here are 21 T cell receptor beta chains from one sample, sequenced in a study of blood T cells in healthy people across ages. Primers used in a second PCR of about 6 to 11 cycles were a sample-barcoded 5' primer and a J-beta primer mix. Each CDR3 protein gets one entry after TCRdb re-called the 5' RACE reads with MiXCR. The table records some 1.1 million distinct CDR3 sequences, 30% to 40% of them present only once. The sequenced sample consisted of blood. Source of these receptors: a man younger than 30 in good health.

The rearrangement links TRBV5-5 to TRBJ1-1; unclear D gene. There are 15 residues in the CDR3. Trimming cost V 0 bases and J 1 base, with 10 bases left between them. CDR1 and CDR2 from the germline V gene are SGHKS and YYEKEE (reference sequence). The CDR3 sequence is CASSLDWTQNTEAFF. The CDR3 region has the DNA TGTGCCAGCAGCTTGGATTGGACCCAGAACACTGAAGCTTTCTTT.

This clonotype has a single count. This may arise from a read error, as a much more abundant clone is one base away. The chain joins TRBV6-5 to TRBJ2-7; the D gene is possibly TRBD1 (5 bases). Trimming took 2 bases from V and 2 from J, leaving 7 bases between them. Germline loops: CDR1 MNHEY, CDR2 SVGAGI. This CDR3 is 13 amino acids long. As DNA, the CDR3 is TGTGCCAGCAGTTACGGACACCCCTACGAGCAGTACTTC. This encodes CASSYGHPYEQYF.

V and J are TRBV6-5 and TRBJ2-1, with 7 bases fitting TRBD1. The J call may be wrong; the DNA end is better matched by TRBJ2-7. The length of the CDR3 is 16 residues. The V gene's germline CDR1 is MNHEY and CDR2 SVGAGI. This chain's CDR3 is CASSWTGRSSYNEQYF. The CDR3 coding sequence is TGTGCCAGCAGTTGGACAGGCAGAAGCTCCTACAATGAGCAGTACTTC.

This sequence joins TRBV5-1 and TRBJ2-4, with 8 bases that match TRBD2. V shed 2 bases, J shed 5 bases, and the junction held 3 bases outside the gene matches. CDR1 is SGHRS, CDR2 YFSETQ, per germline. The CDR3 length is 14 residues. The CDR3 DNA reads TGCGCCAGCAGCTTCGCGGGGGGAGAAAACATTCAGTACTTC. Its protein product is CASSFAGGENIQYF.

This clonotype was counted between two and nine times. The genes are TRBV14 and TRBJ2-5; perhaps TRBD2 as D (5 bases). The assigned J gene may be wrong: the sequence end matches TRBJ2-7 better. CDR3 length: 15 amino acids. In germline, CDR1 is SGHDN, CDR2 FVKESK. Here the CDR3 reads CASSQERARFYEQYF. The CDR3 region has the DNA TGTGCCAGCAGCCAAGAGCGGGCGAGGTTCTACGAGCAGTACTTC.

This clonotype appeared a few times. The chain has TRBV12-3 or TRBV12-4 and TRBJ1-2; 8 bases line up with TRBD1. This CDR3 has 13 residues. Germline trimming cut 6 bases from V and 6 bases from J; bases unmatched to any gene: 6. The CDR3 loop reads CASRGQGFDGYTF. CDR3 sequence (DNA): TGTGCCAGCAGAGGACAGGGTTTCGATGGCTACACCTTC.

This clonotype has just a few counts. The chain is built from TRBV6-2 or TRBV6-3 and TRBJ2-1; the D gene could be TRBD1 or TRBD2 (5 bases each). The CDR3 runs 13 residues. CDR1 and CDR2 from the germline V gene are MNHEY and SVGEGT. Between the trimmed V and J ends, which lost 7 bases and 6 bases, there was a span of 13 bases. The CDR3 DNA sequence: TGTGCCAGCACATGGGACCTTCGCAATGAGCAGTTCTTC. Translating it yields CASTWDLRNEQFF.

This chain connects TRBV6-1 to TRBJ1-6, with D perhaps TRBD1 (6 bases). V was clipped by 3 bases and J by 10 bases, with 13 bases between them. Germline CDR1 reads MNHNS; CDR2 reads SASEGT. The CDR3 is 14 residues long. DNA for the CDR3: TGTGCCAGCAGTGACCGACAGGACCGCTCACCCCTCCACTTT. It yields the protein CASSDRQDRSPLHF.

Regarding this clonotype: A much larger clonotype is one base distant, so this may be a read error. This chain joins TRBV6-6 and TRBJ1-2, with D possibly being TRBD1 (5 bases). Germline-derived CDR1 and CDR2 are MNHNY and SVGAGI (reference sequence). Trimming took off 2 bases at V and 3 bases at J, with 7 bases between the two ends. This CDR3 contains 13 residues. As DNA, the CDR3 is TGTGCCAGCAGTTACGACAGTTACTATGGCTACACCTTC. Residues: CASSYDSYYGYTF.

The table lists this clonotype with a few counts. The chain uses TRBV12-3 or TRBV12-4 and TRBJ1-1, with 7 bases that match TRBD1. J was trimmed by 0 bases and V by 3 bases; bases with no gene match: 7. This CDR3 region has 16 residues. The CDR3 spells CASSFSTGAMNTEAFF. The CDR3 nucleotides are TGTGCCAGCAGTTTTAGTACAGGGGCCATGAACACTGAAGCTTTCTTT.

This clonotype was seen a handful of times. This chain joins TRBV20-1 and TRBJ1-1, with 7 positions matching TRBD1. The CDR3 runs 14 residues. The J segment lost 0 bases and the V segment lost 1 base, leaving 2 bases of the junction unmatched. CDR1 DFQATT and CDR2 SNEGSKA come from the germline V gene (reference sequence). CDR3 amino acids: CSARGDSLNTEAFF. The CDR3, as DNA: TGCAGTGCTAGAGGGGACAGTCTGAACACTGAAGCTTTCTTT.

There are a few counts of this clonotype. The chain couples TRBV4-3 to TRBJ2-1; 9 bases agree with TRBD1. V lost 4 bases to trimming and J lost 4 bases; unmatched junction nucleotides: 8. Looked up from germline, CDR1 is LGHNA and CDR2 is YSLEER. There are 16 residues in the CDR3. The CDR3 sequence is CASSRGPGQGYNEQFF. CDR3 nucleotide sequence: TGCGCCAGCAGCCGGGGACCGGGACAGGGTTACAATGAGCAGTTCTTC.

The genes are TRBV7-2 and TRBJ1-2; no firm D call. CDR3 length: 15 residues. Trimming pared 2 bases from V and 0 bases from J, leaving 10 bases between. CDR1 and CDR2 (germline): SGHTA, FQGNSA. The CDR3 here is CASSLFSGANYGYTF. The CDR3 DNA is TGTGCCAGCAGCTTATTTTCAGGTGCTAACTATGGCTACACCTTC.

V gene TRBV25-1 combines with J gene TRBJ2-1, with D perhaps matching TRBD1 (6 bases). V was clipped by 6 bases and J by 0 bases, with 12 bases between them. The CDR3 covers 15 residues. Germline V gives CDR1 MGHDK, CDR2 SYGVNS. The chain's CDR3 is CASSILGGSYNEQFF. The CDR3, as DNA: TGTGCCAGCAGCATACTAGGGGGCTCCTACAATGAGCAGTTCTTC.

In its sample, this clonotype was seen once. A much larger clone differs from this one at a single base, so this may be a read error. The chain has TRBV4-1 and TRBJ2-5, with TRBD2 matching over 8 bases. V gave up 0 bases and J gave up 11 bases; unmatched junction bases: 14. Germline CDR1 reads MGHRA; CDR2 reads YSYEKL. This CDR3 has 16 amino acids. In DNA form, the CDR3 reads TGCGCCAGCAGCCAAGAAGAGGGACTAGTTATCGTTGAGCAGTACTTC. Protein sequence: CASSQEEGLVIVEQYF.

V usage is TRBV29-1 and J usage is TRBJ2-7, with D perhaps matching TRBD1 (6 bases). The germline V gene has CDR1 SQVTM and CDR2 ANQGSEA. CDR3 length: 11 residues. CDR3 coding DNA: TGCACCGCCCAGGGGCCCTACGAGCAGTACTTC. It encodes CTAQGPYEQYF.

The rearrangement links TRBV11-2 to TRBJ2-2; 11 bases map to TRBD2. Germline CDR1 reads SGHAT; CDR2 reads FQNNGV. The CDR3 extends over 15 amino acids. The J segment lost 4 bases and the V segment lost 6 bases, leaving 4 bases of the junction unmatched. CDR3 nucleotides: TGTGCCAGCAGGATAGCGGGGGGGACCACCGGGGAGCTGTTTTTT. Its protein product is CASRIAGGTTGELFF.

This clonotype has a handful of counts. The chain carries TRBV11-3 and TRBJ2-3, with D tentatively TRBD2 (6 bases). V shed 4 bases and J shed 1 base, with 12 bases lying between them. CDR3 size: 15 residues. CDR1 and CDR2 from the germline V gene are SGHNT and YENEEA. The CDR3 region has the DNA TGTGCCAGCAGCTCGGGACTGGAAGGCACAGATACGCAGTATTTT. It translates to CASSSGLEGTDTQYF.

This clonotype was recorded a few times. CDR3 in DNA: TGTGCCAGCAGTTACCGCGGGACTAGCGGGTTCTTC. This gives the protein CASSYRGTSGFF. The chain is built from TRBV6-2 or TRBV6-3 and TRBJ2-1, with TRBD2 matching over 11 bases. This CDR3 comprises 12 residues. Germline V gene data show CDR1 as MNHEY and CDR2 as SVGEGT. With 2 bases clipped from V and 15 bases from J, the junction kept 3 bases outside the gene matches.

Only a few counts were recorded for this clonotype. The rearrangement links TRBV12-3 or TRBV12-4 to TRBJ2-7; tentatively, D is TRBD1 (6 bases). The CDR3 loop spans 14 amino acids. Trimming left V 6 bases short and J 4 bases short, with 16 bases between. In DNA form, the CDR3 reads TGTGCCAGCAGCCGGTCCGGGACATTTTACGAGCAGTACTTC. The encoded protein is CASSRSGTFYEQYF.

This clonotype has a count of ten or more. CDR3 DNA sequence: TGTGCCAGCAGCCGGACAGGGTACCAAGAGACCCAGTACTTC. The encoded protein is CASSRTGYQETQYF. The chain couples TRBV6-5 to TRBJ2-5, with TRBD1 matching over 8 bases. The CDR3 covers 14 residues. Germline V lookup: CDR1 MNHEY, CDR2 SVGAGI. V lost 6 bases to trimming and J lost 0 bases; unmatched junction nucleotides: 3.